This T cell receptor (beta chain) was sequenced during a study of tumor-infiltrating lymphocytes in primary liver carcinoma. Without any cell sorting, about 18-30 mg of bulk tissue yielded co-extracted RNA and DNA. Germline CDR1 is MNHEY and CDR2 is SVGAGI. There are 15 residues in the CDR3. From around 530 ng of total RNA, TCR beta-specific cDNA was reverse-transcribed using a constant-region primer. Libraries for TCR beta were built through three nested multiplex PCR rounds, which together made up a slightly modified ARM-PCR procedure. Investigators reported that the first two PCR rounds, at 10 to 11 cycles each, used TRBV1-TRBV30 forward primers with a C-beta reverse primer. TCRdb re-derived calls from the multiplex PCR reads in MiXCR, one entry per CDR3 protein. The table records approximately 190,000 distinct CDR3 sequences, around 81% of them present only once.

This receptor was identified in a man aged 35 to 55 with primary liver carcinoma and hepatitis B virus infection. The rearrangement uses TRBV6-5 and TRBJ2-3; perhaps D is TRBD1 or TRBD2 (5 bases each). What was sequenced was tumor tissue from primary liver carcinoma. CDR3 coding DNA: TGTGCGAGTAGTTTCTCGAGGGGTATAGCAGATACGCAGTATTTT. Its translation is CASSFSRGIADTQYF.